This T cell receptor beta chain came from a study of T cell repertoires in cytomegalovirus infection. Study results and limitations: In two of eight donors, the top clonotype was HLA-C-restricted CMV-specific.

Using its own MiXCR run on the reads, TCRdb lists one record per CDR3 protein. Of some 100,000 distinct CDR3 sequences in the sample, about 30% were seen once. In its sample, this clonotype was seen many times. Its target is unknown. CDR1 SGHVS and CDR2 FNYEAQ come from the germline V gene. The junction had 6 bases not matched to a gene; V was cut back by 5 bases and J by 6 bases. The CDR3 sequence is 15 residues long. This clonotype was obtained from a human donor in good health (CMV status not recorded). Some clones in this sample may be carry-over from other donors' samples. V gene TRBV7-6 combines with J gene TRBJ1-6; TRBD1 aligns across 8 bases. The input for sequencing was CD8+ T cells from cultured PBMCs, taken from culture after CMV antigen stimulation. CDR3 amino acids: CASSPQTGANSPLHF. The CDR3 DNA is TGTGCCAGCAGCCCCCAGACAGGGGCTAATTCACCCCTCCACTTT.